What follows are 17 T cell receptor beta chains derived from one specimen sequenced in a study of blood T cells in healthy people across ages. Primed by a sample-barcoded 5' primer and a J-beta primer mix, a second PCR proceeded for about 6 to 11 cycles. TCRdb re-called the 5' RACE reads with MiXCR, one entry per CDR3 protein. The sample yields about 380,000 distinct CDR3 sequences, roughly half seen once. The sample taken for sequencing was blood. These receptors were obtained from a man aged 60 to 75 in good health.

This clonotype was seen many times. The chain joins TRBV29-1 to TRBJ2-1, with 14 bases that match TRBD2. Germline CDR1 is SQVTM and CDR2 is ANQGSEA. V was clipped by 1 base and J by 7 bases; unmatched bases: 9. This CDR3 comprises 17 residues. In nucleotides, the CDR3 is TGCAGCGTTGAAGGGACAGGGCGGACTAGCGGGAGGAATGAGCAGTTCTTC. The encoded protein is CSVEGTGRTSGRNEQFF.

There are a few counts of this clonotype. The chain links TRBV5-1 to TRBJ2-7, with D possibly TRBD2 on 6 matching bases. The CDR3 runs 14 residues. Germline V gene data show CDR1 as SGHRS and CDR2 as YFSETQ. Trimming shortened V by 5 bases and J by 0 bases, and 12 bases separated the two germline ends. The CDR3 region has the DNA TGCGCCAGCAGGAGCGGGCCGAGCTCCTACGAGCAGTACTTC. Translating gives CASRSGPSSYEQYF. The full variable domain, with the rest looked up from reference TRBV5-1 and TRBJ2-7, is KAGVTQTPRYLIKTRGQQVTLSCSPISGHRSVSWYQQTPGQGLQFLFEYFSETQRNKGNFPGRFSGRQFSNSRSEMNVSTLELGDSALYLCASRSGPSSYEQYFGPGTRLTVT.

As concerns this clonotype: Sequence at one end of the junction differs from germline and may be a read error. The rearrangement joins TRBV7-3 to TRBJ2-6; 8 bases match TRBD1. The germline V gene encodes CDR1 SGHTA and CDR2 FQGTGA. The CDR3 covers 16 residues. Here the CDR3 reads CASRRTGNSGADVLTF. The DNA of the CDR3 is TGTGCCAGCAGGCGGACAGGGAACTCTGGGGCCGACGTCCTGACTTTC.

The V call is TRBV3-1, the J call TRBJ2-5; maybe TRBD2 (7 bases). Trimming pared 7 bases from V and 5 bases from J, leaving 23 bases between. Germline V gene data show CDR1 as LGHDT and CDR2 as YNNKEL (reference sequence). This CDR3 has 16 residues. The CDR3 DNA is TGTGCCAGCAATCCTCTCAGGGGAGGGGCCGAGGAGACCCAGTACTTC. This sequence encodes CASNPLRGGAEETQYF.

This clonotype has more than one count but fewer than ten. The chain carries TRBV29-1 and TRBJ2-7, with a weak D call TRBD2 (6 bases). This CDR3 is built from 11 residues. V lost 6 bases and J 5 bases, leaving 11 bases between the germline ends. Per germline, CDR1 SQVTM and CDR2 ANQGSEA. The CDR3 region is CSVRRGNEQYF. The CDR3 bases are TGCAGCGTCCGCCGCGGGAACGAGCAGTACTTC.

As regards this clonotype: One base away lies a much larger clone, so this may be a sequencing read error. The chain couples TRBV7-2 to TRBJ2-5; TRBD1 is a possible D gene (5 bases). CDR1 and CDR2 (germline): SGHTA, FQGNSA. V lost 5 bases and J 4 bases, leaving 17 bases between the germline ends. This CDR3 contains 15 residues. The CDR3 loop is CASSLFLGQRETQYF. Written as DNA, the CDR3 is TGTGCCAGCAGCCTCTTTTTGGGGCAGCGAGAGACCCAGTACTTC.

Note on this clonotype: The junction differs from germline at one of its ends, possibly a read error. The rearrangement uses TRBV5-1 and TRBJ2-4; D uncertain. The J call is doubtful: the DNA matches TRBJ2-7 better. CDR3 size: 15 residues. Germline V gene sequence: CDR1 SGHRS, CDR2 YFSETQ. The CDR3 loop is CASSPEGSPSSEQYF. The CDR3, as DNA: TGCGCCAGCAGCCCTGAAGGCTCCCCTTCCTCCGAGCAGTACTTC.

There are a few counts of this clonotype. The V call is TRBV7-9, the J call TRBJ2-1, with D possibly matching TRBD2 (5 bases). The end of the DNA fits TRBJ2-7 better, so the J call may be wrong. There are 18 residues in the CDR3. Germline V lookup: CDR1 SEHNR, CDR2 FQNEAQ (reference sequence). As DNA, the CDR3 is TGTGCCAGCAGCTTATCCCTTCTAACTAGGAGCTCCTACAATGAGCAGTACTTC. It is translated as CASSLSLLTRSSYNEQYF.

This clonotype was seen more than once but under ten times. The chain couples TRBV28 to TRBJ2-4; D uncertain. Trimming stripped 5 bases from V and 0 bases from J, with 17 bases between. Looked up from germline, CDR1 is MDHEN and CDR2 is SYDVKM. The CDR3 runs 17 residues. The CDR3 protein is CASSPGPSLGAKNIQYF. The CDR3 DNA reads TGTGCCAGCAGTCCCGGACCGTCCCTGGGAGCCAAAAACATTCAGTACTTC.

V is TRBV25-1 and J is TRBJ1-2, with D possibly matching TRBD1 (5 bases). Germline-derived CDR1 and CDR2 are MGHDK and SYGVNS. This CDR3 region has 14 residues. V lost 6 bases and J lost 1, with 12 bases in between. The DNA for the CDR3 is TGTGCCAGCAGAGATACAGGAATTAACTATGGCTACACCTTC. Protein sequence: CASRDTGINYGYTF.

This clonotype was seen just once. The chain carries TRBV4-2 and TRBJ2-4; possible D gene TRBD2, 6 bases. Near its end, the DNA agrees better with TRBJ2-7, so the J call may be wrong. This CDR3 region has 14 residues. From germline, CDR1 is LGHNA and CDR2 YNFKEQ. The CDR3, as DNA: TGTGCCAGCAGCACGCGACTCGGGGGATACGAGCAGTACTTC. Protein: CASSTRLGGYEQYF.

This chain links TRBV20-1 with TRBJ2-1, with 9 bases matching TRBD2. Germline V CDR1 and CDR2: DFQATT, SNEGSKA (reference sequence). J gave up 2 bases and V 3 bases, and 5 bases lay outside the gene matches. The CDR3 sequence is 15 residues long. CDR3 sequence reads: CSARRREGTYNEQFF. CDR3 nucleotide sequence: TGCAGTGCTAGGAGGCGGGAGGGCACCTACAATGAGCAGTTCTTC.

This chain connects TRBV4-2 to TRBJ2-1; TRBD2 aligns across 7 bases. With 1 base clipped from V and 9 bases from J, the junction kept 18 bases outside the gene matches. The CDR3 has 18 amino acids. Looked up from germline, CDR1 is LGHNA and CDR2 is YNFKEQ. The CDR3 loop is CASSQGPESGGSYGEQFF. CDR3 DNA: TGTGCCAGCAGCCAAGGACCCGAAAGTGGCGGGAGTTATGGTGAGCAGTTCTTC.

The V and J genes are TRBV25-1 and TRBJ1-2, with a weak D call TRBD1 (6 bases). Between the trimmed V and J ends, which lost 3 bases and 8 bases, there was a span of 19 bases. The CDR3 is made up of 15 amino acids. Germline CDR1 reads MGHDK; CDR2 reads SYGVNS. The CDR3 is CASSDSGGAMGGYTF. The CDR3 DNA reads TGTGCCAGCAGTGATTCCGGGGGGGCAATGGGCGGCTACACCTTC.

The sample holds a few counts of this clonotype. V is TRBV24-1 and J is TRBJ2-1; D remains ambiguous. Germline CDR1 KGHDR, CDR2 SFDVKD. Trimming took off 4 bases at V and 8 bases at J, with 14 bases between the two ends. The CDR3 extends over 14 amino acids. The CDR3 DNA follows: TGTGCCACCAGTGACTCAGACCCACGGCATGAGCAGTTCTTC. This codes for CATSDSDPRHEQFF.

The chain recombines TRBV20-1 with TRBJ2-5; 10 positions agree with TRBD2. Germline CDR1 and CDR2: DFQATT and SNEGSKA (reference sequence). Germline trimming cut 3 bases from V and 13 bases from J; bases unmatched to any gene: 11. This CDR3 has 13 residues. In DNA, the CDR3 is TGCAGTGCTAGTGGACTAGCGGAAGAGAGGGGGTACTTC. This gives the protein CSASGLAEERGYF.

This clonotype came up once. The genes are TRBV10-3 and TRBJ2-1, with D tentatively TRBD1 or TRBD2 (5 bases each). Germline V gene lookup returns CDR1 ENHRY and CDR2 SYGVKD. The CDR3 is 14 residues long. V lost 5 bases and J lost 7, with 15 bases in between. The CDR3 protein is CAISTGPDANEQFF. CDR3 in DNA: TGTGCCATCAGTACGGGACCAGACGCGAATGAGCAGTTCTTC.